These 6 T cell receptor beta chains were all obtained from the same sample, sequenced in a study of patients and donors after allogeneic stem cell transplantation. TCRdb recomputed calls from the RT-PCR reads with MiXCR, one row per CDR3 protein. The sample contains about a million distinct CDR3 sequences, approximately 18% of which appear only once. Sequencing was carried out using blood, either unsorted or a sorted T cell fraction (not recorded which). The receptor set was obtained from a human donor who was either an allogeneic HSCT recipient or a stem cell or donor lymphocyte infusion donor (not recorded which). It is not recorded whose cells these are; they may come from a transplant donor.

The rearrangement joins TRBV9 to TRBJ2-7; 7 bases line up with TRBD2. V dropped 3 bases and J dropped 0; count of bases not matched to a gene: 3. This CDR3 has 14 amino acids. The germline gives CDR1 SGDLS, CDR2 YYNGEE. The CDR3 bases are TGTGCCAGCAGCGAAAGCGGGGACTCCTACGAGCAGTACTTC. Translating it yields CASSESGDSYEQYF. The complete variable domain, with remaining parts taken from reference TRBV9 and TRBJ2-7, reads DSGVTQTPKHLITATGQRVTLRCSPRSGDLSVYWYQQSLDQGLQFLIQYYNGEERAKGNILERFSAQQFPDLHSELNLSSLELGDSALYFCASSESGDSYEQYFGPGTRLTVT.

The chain couples TRBV6-5 to TRBJ2-1; possibly TRBD2 for D (6 bases). V gave up 4 bases and J gave up 7 bases, with 17 bases separating them. Germline V gene lookup returns CDR1 MNHEY and CDR2 SVGAGI. This CDR3 region has 15 residues. The CDR3 is CASSSGLAPANEQFF. The DNA for the CDR3 is TGTGCCAGCAGTTCCGGCCTAGCGCCAGCAAATGAGCAGTTCTTC.

V and J are TRBV15 and TRBJ2-2; D might be TRBD1 or TRBD2, each matching 5 bases. Trimming took 1 base from V and 6 from J, leaving 12 bases between them. Germline lookup yields CDR1 LNHNV and CDR2 YYDKDF (reference sequence). This CDR3 contains 15 residues. CDR3 sequence reads: CATSRVLGVAGELFF. CDR3 DNA: TGTGCCACCAGCAGAGTGTTGGGGGTAGCCGGGGAGCTGTTTTTT.

V gene TRBV10-3 combines with J gene TRBJ2-2; D gene ambiguous. This CDR3 has 12 residues. Trimming cost V 4 bases and J 6 bases, with 6 bases left between them. CDR1 ENHRY and CDR2 SYGVKD come from the germline V gene. As DNA, the CDR3 is TGTGCCATCAGTGGGCGGTCCGGGGAGCTGTTTTTT. It specifies CAISGRSGELFF.

This clonotype turned up a few times. The CDR3 bases are TGTGCCAGCAGCCACCTCACAGAAGAGACCCAGTACTTC. It yields the protein CASSHLTEETQYF. The rearrangement joins TRBV14 to TRBJ2-5; D is undetermined. CDR3 length: 13 amino acids. CDR1 SGHDN and CDR2 FVKESK come from the germline V gene. The germline V and J ends were trimmed by 3 bases and 3 bases, with 8 bases remaining between them.

This clonotype was recorded only once. The genes are TRBV20-1 and TRBJ1-5; no clear D gene. Trimming took 2 bases from V and 4 from J, leaving 9 bases between them. Germline values: CDR1 DFQATT, CDR2 SNEGSKA (reference sequence). The CDR3 is 13 amino acids. Here the CDR3 DNA reads TGCAGTGCTAGACCAGGAAATAATCAGCCCCAGCATTTT. It encodes CSARPGNNQPQHF.